The next 8 T cell receptor beta chains were all read from a single sample in a study of beta chain features in type 1 diabetes. Whole-study findings and limits: TCRB CDR3s were moderately but significantly shorter in Type 1 diabetes patients in all four CD4+ subsets.

Their specific antigens are unknown. The isolated RNA, all of it, was reverse transcribed, so expressed TCRB transcripts were what got sequenced. The assay was immunoSEQ multiplex PCR, and TCRdb's table has in-frame clones only and misses some. This sample carries 95,000 to 150,000 clones, around 15% of them seen once, and the ten largest clones take 2% to 2.5%. What was sequenced was central memory CD4+ T cells from blood. These receptors were obtained from a man aged 25 to 45 with type 1 diabetes.

This clone was seen a few times. V gene TRBV28 combines with J gene TRBJ2-3, with TRBD2 identical over 7 bases. CDR3 length: 16 residues. V trimming: 6 bases; J trimming: 0 bases; junction bases outside the gene matches: 9. The germline V gene encodes CDR1 MDHEN and CDR2 SYDVKM. The CDR3 DNA reads TGTGCCAGCAGGCCAGAAAGCGGGGATAGCACAGATACGCAGTATTTT. Protein: CASRPESGDSTDTQYF. The full variable domain, completed using reference TRBV28 and TRBJ2-3, is DVKVTQSSRYLVKRTGEKVFLECVQDMDHENMFWYRQDPGLGLRLIYFSYDVKMKEKGDIPEGYSVSREKKERFSLILESASTNQTSMYLCASRPESGDSTDTQYFGPGTRLTVL.

The gene calls are TRBV9 and TRBJ2-7; 9 bases agree with TRBD2. The CDR3 is made up of 15 amino acids. With 0 bases clipped from V and 5 bases from J, the junction kept 6 bases outside the gene matches. Per the germline V gene, CDR1 is SGDLS and CDR2 is YYNGEE. CDR3 sequence reads: CASSVESGGMDEQYF. The CDR3 nucleotides are TGTGCCAGCAGCGTAGAAAGCGGGGGGATGGACGAGCAGTACTTC.

In DNA, the CDR3 is TGTGCCAGCAGCTTAACAGGGGGGACCACTGAAGCTTTCTTT. Amino acid sequence: CASSLTGGTTEAFF. The chain links TRBV7-2 to TRBJ1-1; 8 bases are shared with TRBD1. This CDR3 has 14 residues. J lost 4 bases, V lost 2 bases, and 3 bases had no gene match. In germline, CDR1 is SGHTA, CDR2 FQGNSA.

This clone has just a few counts. The J gene is TRBJ2-1, the V gene TRBV7-9, with TRBD1 as a possible D gene (5 bases). V was pared by 1 base and J by 6 bases, with 10 bases between. Germline CDR1 and CDR2: SEHNR and FQNEAQ (reference sequence). The length of the CDR3 is 14 residues. The DNA of the CDR3 is TGTGCCAGCAGCTTAGTCCGACAGTCCAATGAGCAGTTCTTC. Amino acids: CASSLVRQSNEQFF.

The chain combines TRBV4-1 with TRBJ1-5; perhaps TRBD1 as D (5 bases). V gave up 4 bases and J gave up 4 bases, with 23 bases separating them. The CDR3 spans 18 residues. Per the germline V gene, CDR1 is MGHRA and CDR2 is YSYEKL. CDR3 nucleotide sequence: TGCGCCAGCAGCCCCAAACCCTCCCCCGGGGCTGGGAATCAGCCCCAGCATTTT. This sequence encodes CASSPKPSPGAGNQPQHF.

This rearrangement joins TRBV29-1 to TRBJ2-1, with a possible D match to TRBD2 (6 bases). Per germline, CDR1 SQVTM and CDR2 ANQGSEA. There are 18 residues in the CDR3. V shed 2 bases and J shed 0 bases, with 20 bases lying between them. CDR3 residues: CSVEYYEWDSDSYNEQFF. In DNA form, the CDR3 reads TGCAGCGTTGAATATTATGAATGGGACTCCGACTCCTACAATGAGCAGTTCTTC.

This clone was recorded only once. A much larger clone is a single base away; this may be a read error. The chain couples TRBV7-2 to TRBJ2-2, with 10 bases matching TRBD1. The CDR3 spans 15 residues. With V trimmed by 5 bases and J by 3 bases, 3 bases remained unmatched. Germline assignment: CDR1 SGHTA and CDR2 FQGNSA. The CDR3 loop is CASSPGTGDTGELFF. CDR3 sequence (DNA): TGTGCCAGCAGCCCCGGGACAGGGGACACCGGGGAGCTGTTTTTT.

This clone was recorded a few times. V and J are TRBV14 and TRBJ2-5; 9 positions match TRBD1. The germline gives CDR1 SGHDN, CDR2 FVKESK. The junction had 6 bases not matched to a gene; V was cut back by 3 bases and J by 1 base. The CDR3 covers 16 residues. As DNA, the CDR3 is TGTGCCAGCAGCCAGCCGGGACAGGGAATCCAAGAGACCCAGTACTTC. This encodes CASSQPGQGIQETQYF.